A single sample gave rise to the 14 T cell receptor beta chains below, sequenced in a study of Ad26.COV2.S vaccination and SARS-CoV-2 variants. Treatment: over 15 received Ad26.COV2.S at low or high dose, single or two shots; several received placebo; per-sample allocation not given. Material that was analyzed had been drawn on day 63 after the first vaccine or placebo injection. The repertoire was sequenced with immunoSEQ multiplex PCR; TCRdb's copy has only in-frame clones and lacks some. The sample holds 350,000 to 500,000 clones; roughly 90% are singletons and the top ten take 12%. Here the sequenced sample was peripheral blood, taken in a trial of Ad26.COV2.S vaccine versus placebo. The receptor source for this set is a person between 18 and 65 years old who received the Ad26.COV2.S COVID-19 vaccine or a placebo.

The gene calls are TRBV10-3 and TRBJ2-7; 9 nucleotides agree with TRBD1. J gave up 3 bases and V 7 bases, and 1 base lay outside the gene matches. This CDR3 comprises 12 residues. Germline V gene lookup returns CDR1 ENHRY and CDR2 SYGVKD. The CDR3 coding sequence is TGTGCCATCAAGGACAGGGGCTACGAGCAGTACTTC. It codes for CAIKDRGYEQYF.

The chain has TRBV7-2 and TRBJ2-4; a possible D gene is TRBD1 (5 bases). The CDR3 loop spans 14 amino acids. Germline values: CDR1 SGHTA, CDR2 FQGNSA. V gave up 7 bases and J gave up 0 bases, with 10 bases separating them. CDR3 residues: CASTGQEAKNIQYF. DNA of the CDR3: TGTGCCAGCACCGGACAAGAAGCCAAAAACATTCAGTACTTC. The full variable domain, in which reference TRBV7-2 and TRBJ2-4 provide the parts outside the CDR3, is GAGVSQSPSNKVTEKGKDVELRCDPISGHTALYWYRQSLGQGLEFLIYFQGNSAPDKSGLPSDRFSAERTGGSVSTLTIQRTQQEDSAVYLCASTGQEAKNIQYFGAGTRLSVL.

The V gene is TRBV19, the J gene TRBJ1-1, with D possibly being TRBD1 (5 bases). Trimming left V 1 base short and J 3 bases short, with 6 bases between. CDR3 length: 13 residues. Germline CDR1 LNHDA, CDR2 SQIVND (reference sequence). This CDR3 reads CASSIAGYTEAFF. The CDR3 DNA reads TGTGCCAGTAGTATAGCAGGGTACACTGAAGCTTTCTTT. The full variable domain, in which reference TRBV19 and TRBJ1-1 provide the parts outside the CDR3, is DGGITQSPKYLFRKEGQNVTLSCEQNLNHDAMYWYRQDPGQGLRLIYYSQIVNDFQKGDIAEGYSVSREKKESFPLTVTSAQKNPTAFYLCASSIAGYTEAFFGQGTRLTVV.

This clone has only one observation. The V gene is TRBV10-3, the J gene TRBJ2-7; D is uncertain. V shed 4 bases and J shed 4 bases, with 8 bases lying between them. The CDR3 extends over 12 amino acids. In germline, CDR1 is ENHRY, CDR2 SYGVKD. CDR3 DNA sequence: TGTGCCATCAGTGGGTCTACGTACGAGCAGTACTTC. It yields the protein CAISGSTYEQYF.

This clone was counted only a few times. DNA for the CDR3: TGTGCCAGCAGCTCCTCCGCGGACGACCAAAAAGGGGATCAGCCCCAGCATTTT. This translates into CASSSSADDQKGDQPQHF. The chain recombines TRBV7-9 with TRBJ1-5; maybe TRBD1 (5 bases). Germline lookup yields CDR1 SEHNR and CDR2 FQNEAQ (reference sequence). V lost 4 bases to trimming and J lost 5 bases, with 24 bases between them. This CDR3 spans 18 amino acids.

J is TRBJ2-1 and V is TRBV27, with D hard to call. The V gene's germline CDR1 is MNHEY and CDR2 SMNVEV (reference sequence). V lost 6 bases and J lost 7, with 19 bases in between. CDR3 length: 15 residues. CDR3 protein: CASRPLSAVRNEQFF. The DNA for the CDR3 is TGTGCCAGCAGGCCCCTATCGGCCGTGAGGAATGAGCAGTTCTTC.

J is TRBJ1-1 and V is TRBV4-3; a weak D match, TRBD1 (6 bases). The CDR3 runs to 16 residues. Germline V gives CDR1 LGHNA, CDR2 YSLEER. The V end lost 5 bases, the J end lost 4 bases, and 20 bases lay between the germline ends. The CDR3 is CASSSFPGAGVTEAFF. CDR3 bases: TGCGCCAGCAGCTCATTCCCGGGGGCCGGAGTCACTGAAGCTTTCTTT.

The V and J genes are TRBV4-2 and TRBJ2-7; possible D gene TRBD1, 6 bases. This CDR3 is 14 amino acids long. Trimming removed 4 bases from V and 2 bases from J, with 12 bases in between. From germline, CDR1 is LGHNA and CDR2 YNFKEQ. CDR3 nucleotides: TGTGCCAGCAGCCGCACCACAGGGCCCTACGAGCAGTACTTC. It specifies CASSRTTGPYEQYF.

The table lists this clone with a count of one. The V call is TRBV14, the J call TRBJ2-1; D remains ambiguous. This CDR3 has 14 amino acids. Trimming removed 1 base from V and 5 bases from J, with 9 bases in between. Germline CDR1 reads SGHDN; CDR2 reads FVKESK. The CDR3 spells CASSQGVYHNEQFF. CDR3 nucleotides: TGTGCCAGCAGCCAAGGGGTTTATCACAATGAGCAGTTCTTC. The full variable domain, with the rest looked up from reference TRBV14 and TRBJ2-1, is EAGVTQFPSHSVIEKGQTVTLRCDPISGHDNLYWYRRVMGKEIKFLLHFVKESKQDESGMPNNRFLAERTGGTYSTLKVQPAELEDSGVYFCASSQGVYHNEQFFGPGTRLTVL.

The V call is TRBV30, the J call TRBJ1-1; D gene uncertain. The CDR3 consists of 13 residues. V shed 5 bases and J shed 8 bases, with 18 bases lying between them. Germline values: CDR1 GTSNPN, CDR2 SVGIG (reference sequence). CDR3 amino acids: CAWVRLTGVEAFF. DNA for the CDR3: TGTGCCTGGGTACGACTCACCGGGGTAGAAGCTTTCTTT.

This CDR3 is CASSQAGPGGPETQYF. CDR3 coding DNA: TGTGCCAGCAGCCAAGCCGGCCCAGGGGGGCCAGAGACCCAGTACTTC. The rearrangement links TRBV3-1 (or the pseudogene TRBV3-2) to TRBJ2-5; D is possibly TRBD1 (7 bases). This CDR3 is built from 16 residues. Trimming pared 1 base from V and 4 bases from J, leaving 16 bases between. Germline assignment: CDR1 LGHDT and CDR2 YNNKEL (reference sequence).

The chain is built from TRBV10-3 and TRBJ2-3; TRBD2 matches 8 bases. J lost 3 bases, V lost 6 bases, and 8 bases had no gene match. In germline, CDR1 is ENHRY, CDR2 SYGVKD. This CDR3 is 15 amino acids long. CDR3 residues: CAISQRELMTDTQYF. CDR3 DNA: TGTGCCATCAGCCAGCGGGAGTTGATGACAGATACGCAGTATTTT.

The chain uses TRBV18 and TRBJ2-3; 8 nucleotides align to TRBD2. CDR1 and CDR2 (germline): KGHSH, LQKENI. The CDR3 has 15 residues. J was trimmed by 6 bases and V by 1 base; bases with no gene match: 6. The CDR3 DNA sequence: TGTGCCAGCTCACCACGGCAAGCGGGAGTGGATACGCAGTATTTT. Translated, it gives CASSPRQAGVDTQYF.

The rearrangement links TRBV24-1 to TRBJ2-3, with TRBD2 matching 9 bases. Looked up from germline, CDR1 is KGHDR and CDR2 is SFDVKD. Losses at the gene ends were 9 bases for V and 4 bases for J; bases not matched to a gene: 4. The CDR3 runs to 13 residues. CDR3 region: CATGLATSDTQYF. As DNA, the CDR3 is TGTGCCACCGGACTAGCGACATCAGATACGCAGTATTTT.